This TCR beta chain derives from a study of blood T cell repertoires in COVID-19. Study as a whole: Samples representing acute and convalescent COVID-19 were sourced from the United States, Italy and Spain. PBMCs, B-cell-depleted T cells, or T cells were the source of the cDNA or gDNA that made up the material.

As originally analysed: Counts of nucleated cells, estimated from reference gene primer amplification, were obtained. Repertoires were generated with immunoSEQ multiplex PCR, while TCRdb's copy carries only in-frame clones and drops some. V, J and clone size are taken as reported in that table, and D and trimming were inferred from the DNA itself. The table records 55,000 to 75,000 clones, under 95% of them present only once. This CDR3 has 17 residues. The V gene end was trimmed by 0 bases and the J gene end by 1 base; junction bases not matched to a gene: 9. The germline CDR1 and CDR2 sequences are SGHAT and FQNNGV.

The source of this sequence is a human donor in a cohort sampled during active COVID-19. The sample consisted of peripheral blood. This chain links TRBV11-2 with TRBJ2-7; TRBD2 matches 7 bases. The chain's CDR3 is CASSLDRWEGPSYEQYF. The CDR3 DNA follows: TGTGCCAGCAGCTTAGATCGGTGGGAGGGTCCATCCTACGAGCAGTACTTC.